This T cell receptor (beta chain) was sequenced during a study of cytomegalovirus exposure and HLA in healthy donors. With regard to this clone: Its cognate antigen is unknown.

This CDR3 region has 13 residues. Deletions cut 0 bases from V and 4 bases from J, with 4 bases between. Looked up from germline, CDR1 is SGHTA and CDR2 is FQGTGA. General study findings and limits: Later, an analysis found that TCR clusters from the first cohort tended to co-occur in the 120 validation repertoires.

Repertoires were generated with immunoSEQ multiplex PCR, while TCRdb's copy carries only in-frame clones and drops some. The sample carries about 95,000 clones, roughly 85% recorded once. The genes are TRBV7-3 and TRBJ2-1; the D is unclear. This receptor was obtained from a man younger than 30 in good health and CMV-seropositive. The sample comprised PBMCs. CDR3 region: CASSLTQYNEQFF. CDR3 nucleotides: TGTGCCAGCAGCTTAACACAATACAATGAGCAGTTCTTC.